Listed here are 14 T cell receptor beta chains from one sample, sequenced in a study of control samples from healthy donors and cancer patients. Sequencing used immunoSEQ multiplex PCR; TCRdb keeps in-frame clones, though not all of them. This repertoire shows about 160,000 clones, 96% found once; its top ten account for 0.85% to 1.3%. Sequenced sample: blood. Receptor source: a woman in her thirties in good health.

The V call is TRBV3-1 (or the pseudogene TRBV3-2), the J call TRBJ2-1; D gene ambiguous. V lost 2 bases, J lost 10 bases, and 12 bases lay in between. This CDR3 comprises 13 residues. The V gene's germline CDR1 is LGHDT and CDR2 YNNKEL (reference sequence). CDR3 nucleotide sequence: TGTGCCAGCAGCCAACACCACTTTGGGGAGCAGTTCTTC. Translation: CASSQHHFGEQFF.

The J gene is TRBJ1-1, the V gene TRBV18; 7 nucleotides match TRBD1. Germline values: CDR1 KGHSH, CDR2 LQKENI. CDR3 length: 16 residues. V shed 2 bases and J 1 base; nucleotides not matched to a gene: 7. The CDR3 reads CASSPSTGEENTEAFF. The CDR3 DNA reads TGTGCCAGCTCACCAAGTACAGGGGAGGAGAACACTGAAGCTTTCTTT.

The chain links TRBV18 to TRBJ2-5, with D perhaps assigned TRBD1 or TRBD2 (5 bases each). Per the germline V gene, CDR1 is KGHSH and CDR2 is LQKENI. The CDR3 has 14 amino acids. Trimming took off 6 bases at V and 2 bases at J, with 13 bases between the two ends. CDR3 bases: TGTGCCAGCTCCGATGCTTGGGGGCAAGAGACCCAGTACTTC. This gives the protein CASSDAWGQETQYF.

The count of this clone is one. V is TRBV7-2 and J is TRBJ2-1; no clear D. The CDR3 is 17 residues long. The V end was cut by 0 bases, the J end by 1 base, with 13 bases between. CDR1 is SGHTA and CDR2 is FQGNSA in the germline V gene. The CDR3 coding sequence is TGTGCCAGCAGCTTAGCGGTGTTGGGGATTTCCTACAATGAGCAGTTCTTC. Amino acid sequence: CASSLAVLGISYNEQFF.

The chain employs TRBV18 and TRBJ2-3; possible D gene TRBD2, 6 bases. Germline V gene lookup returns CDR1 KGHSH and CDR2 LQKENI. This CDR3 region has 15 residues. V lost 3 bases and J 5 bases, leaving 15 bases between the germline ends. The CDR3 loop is CASSPAGSRGDTQYF. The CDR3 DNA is TGTGCCAGCTCACCGGCGGGGTCAAGGGGAGATACGCAGTATTTT.

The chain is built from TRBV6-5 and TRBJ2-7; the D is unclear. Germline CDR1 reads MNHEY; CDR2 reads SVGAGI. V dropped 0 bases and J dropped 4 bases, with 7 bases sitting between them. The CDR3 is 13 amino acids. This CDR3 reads CASSYSSSYEQYF. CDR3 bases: TGTGCCAGCAGTTACTCGAGCAGTTACGAGCAGTACTTC.

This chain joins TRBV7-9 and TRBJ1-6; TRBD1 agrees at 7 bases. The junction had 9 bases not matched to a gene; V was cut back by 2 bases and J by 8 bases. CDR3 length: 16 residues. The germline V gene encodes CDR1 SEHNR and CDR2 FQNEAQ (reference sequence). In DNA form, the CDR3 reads TGTGCCAGCAGCTTAATACAGGGGCACGATTATTCACCCCTCCACTTT. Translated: CASSLIQGHDYSPLHF.

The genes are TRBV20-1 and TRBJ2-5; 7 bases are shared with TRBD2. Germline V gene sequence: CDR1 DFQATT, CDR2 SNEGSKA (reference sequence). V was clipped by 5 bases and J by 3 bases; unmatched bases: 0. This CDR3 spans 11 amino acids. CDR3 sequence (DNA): TGCAGTGCTCTAGCGGAAGAGACCCAGTACTTC. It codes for CSALAEETQYF.

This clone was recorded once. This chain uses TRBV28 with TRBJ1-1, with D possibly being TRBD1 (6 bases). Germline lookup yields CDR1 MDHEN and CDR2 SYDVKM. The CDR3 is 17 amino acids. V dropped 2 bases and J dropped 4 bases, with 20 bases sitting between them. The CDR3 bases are TGTGCCAGCAGTTTAGTCACAGGGCTCAACACGGGCACTGAAGCTTTCTTT. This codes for CASSLVTGLNTGTEAFF. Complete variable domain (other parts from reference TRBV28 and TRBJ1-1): DVKVTQSSRYLVKRTGEKVFLECVQDMDHENMFWYRQDPGLGLRLIYFSYDVKMKEKGDIPEGYSVSREKKERFSLILESASTNQTSMYLCASSLVTGLNTGTEAFFGQGTRLTVV.

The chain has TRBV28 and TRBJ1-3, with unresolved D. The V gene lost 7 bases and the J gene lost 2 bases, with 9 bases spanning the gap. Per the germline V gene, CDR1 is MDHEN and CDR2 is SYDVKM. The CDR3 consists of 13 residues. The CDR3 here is CASKRVAGNTIYF. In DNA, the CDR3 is TGTGCCAGCAAGCGGGTGGCTGGAAACACCATATATTTT.

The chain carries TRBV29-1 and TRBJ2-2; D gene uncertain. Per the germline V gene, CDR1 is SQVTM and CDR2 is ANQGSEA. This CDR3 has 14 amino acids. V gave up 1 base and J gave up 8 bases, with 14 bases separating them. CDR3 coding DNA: TGCAGCGTTGAAGTTCCCCTACTCCGGGGGGAGCTGTTTTTT. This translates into CSVEVPLLRGELFF.

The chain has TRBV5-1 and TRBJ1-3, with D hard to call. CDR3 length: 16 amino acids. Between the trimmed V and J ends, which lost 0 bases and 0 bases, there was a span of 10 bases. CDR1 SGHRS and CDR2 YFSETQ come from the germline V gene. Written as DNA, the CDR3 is TGCGCCAGCAGCTTGGTCCCGGGAAGCTCTGGAAACACCATATATTTT. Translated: CASSLVPGSSGNTIYF.

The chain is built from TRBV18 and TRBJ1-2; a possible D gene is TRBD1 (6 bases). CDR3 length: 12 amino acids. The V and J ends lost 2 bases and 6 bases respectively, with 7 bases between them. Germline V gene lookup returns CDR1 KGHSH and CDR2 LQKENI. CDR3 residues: CASSPAGDGYTF. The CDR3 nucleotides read TGTGCCAGCTCACCAGCAGGGGATGGCTACACCTTC.

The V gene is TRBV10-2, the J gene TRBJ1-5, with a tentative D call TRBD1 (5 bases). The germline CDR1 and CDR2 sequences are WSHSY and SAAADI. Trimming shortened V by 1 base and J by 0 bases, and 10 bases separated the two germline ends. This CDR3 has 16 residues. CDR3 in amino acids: CASSEYGGLSNQPQHF. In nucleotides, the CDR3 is TGCGCCAGCAGTGAGTACGGGGGTCTTAGCAATCAGCCCCAGCATTTT.